This T cell receptor beta chain was profiled in a study of lymphopenia after photon versus proton radiotherapy. Study findings and constraints: Larger post-nadir TCR diversity loss correlated inversely with survival in deceased patients.

Generated by immunoSEQ multiplex PCR, the TCRdb table keeps only in-frame clones and is missing some. The sample shows about 70,000 clones, over 80% of them seen only once. Worth noting for this clone: Its antigen is not identified.

This clonotype originated in a man at least 80 years old with esophageal cancer. The input for sequencing was peripheral blood, taken from a patient treated with proton-based radiotherapy.

CDR3 sequence: CAWSVGWGGGNSPLHF. CDR3 DNA sequence: TGTGCCTGGAGTGTAGGCTGGGGAGGAGGTAATTCACCCCTCCACTTT. The V and J genes are TRBV30 and TRBJ1-6; D unresolved. CDR1 and CDR2 from the germline V gene are GTSNPN and SVGIG (reference sequence). The CDR3 runs 16 residues. V was clipped by 0 bases and J by 6 bases, with 15 bases between them.